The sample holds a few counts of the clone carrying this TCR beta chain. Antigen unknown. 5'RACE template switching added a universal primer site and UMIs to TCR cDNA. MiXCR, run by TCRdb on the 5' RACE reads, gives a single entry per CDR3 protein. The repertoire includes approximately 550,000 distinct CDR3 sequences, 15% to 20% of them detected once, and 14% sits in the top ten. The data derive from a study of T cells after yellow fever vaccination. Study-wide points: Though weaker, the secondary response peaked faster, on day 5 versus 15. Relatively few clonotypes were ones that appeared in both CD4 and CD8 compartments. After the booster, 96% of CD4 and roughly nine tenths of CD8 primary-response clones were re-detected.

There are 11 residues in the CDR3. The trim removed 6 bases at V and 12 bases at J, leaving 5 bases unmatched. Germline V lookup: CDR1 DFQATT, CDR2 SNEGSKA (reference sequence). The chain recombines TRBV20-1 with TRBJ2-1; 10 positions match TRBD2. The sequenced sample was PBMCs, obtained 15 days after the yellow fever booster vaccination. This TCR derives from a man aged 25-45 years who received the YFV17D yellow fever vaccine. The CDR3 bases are TGCAGTGCCTCTAGCGGGAGAAGGCAGTTCTTC. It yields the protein CSASSGRRQFF.